These 19 T cell receptor beta chains were all obtained from the same sample, sequenced in a study of cytomegalovirus exposure and HLA in healthy donors. The PCR employed 60 Vbeta primers together with 13 Jbeta primers. Clones were read by immunoSEQ multiplex PCR, and TCRdb kept only the in-frame ones, dropping some. The sample has about 150,000 clones; 79% are singletons. Sequencing was done on a sample of PBMCs. Source of these receptors: a man aged 45 to 65 in good health and CMV-seropositive.

The chain uses TRBV7-6 and TRBJ2-5; TRBD1 agrees at 9 bases. J gave up 4 bases and V 1 base, and 1 base lay outside the gene matches. The CDR3 contains 14 residues. CDR1 and CDR2 (germline): SGHVS, FNYEAQ. Here the CDR3 reads CASSLDRGPETQYF. CDR3 DNA: TGTGCCAGCAGCTTAGACAGGGGGCCAGAGACCCAGTACTTC.

This sequence joins TRBV5-1 and TRBJ1-3, with TRBD1 matching over 8 bases. This CDR3 has 18 residues. J was trimmed by 3 bases and V by 0 bases; bases with no gene match: 11. Germline V gene data show CDR1 as SGHRS and CDR2 as YFSETQ. Written as DNA, the CDR3 is TGCGCCAGCAGCTTGGAACCACCAGGGGGCCTGGGTGGAAACACCATATATTTT. Protein sequence: CASSLEPPGGLGGNTIYF. The entire variable domain, with the rest obtained from reference TRBV5-1 and TRBJ1-3, is as follows: KAGVTQTPRYLIKTRGQQVTLSCSPISGHRSVSWYQQTPGQGLQFLFEYFSETQRNKGNFPGRFSGRQFSNSRSEMNVSTLELGDSALYLCASSLEPPGGLGGNTIYFGEGSWLTVV.

The J gene is TRBJ1-1, the V gene TRBV5-1, with 8 bases identical to TRBD1. J gave up 3 bases and V 1 base, and 8 bases lay outside the gene matches. CDR3 length: 16 residues. Germline V gives CDR1 SGHRS, CDR2 YFSETQ. As DNA, the CDR3 is TGCGCCAGCAGCTTGCGACCCGCGACAGGGGACACTGAAGCTTTCTTT. Its translation: CASSLRPATGDTEAFF.

V gene TRBV5-8 combines with J gene TRBJ1-5, with unresolved D. The ends were cut back, 4 bases at V and 7 bases at J, with 18 bases in the middle. The CDR3 is 15 residues long. Germline V lookup: CDR1 SGHTS, CDR2 YDEGEE. The CDR3 here is CASSRGQDPGQPQHF. The DNA for the CDR3 is TGTGCCAGCAGCCGAGGGCAGGATCCGGGGCAGCCCCAGCATTTT.

The chain has TRBV5-8 and TRBJ2-5, with D unclear. Germline values: CDR1 SGHTS, CDR2 YDEGEE. This CDR3 comprises 13 residues. Trimming stripped 1 base from V and 0 bases from J, with 4 bases between. The CDR3: CASSLQYQETQYF. The CDR3 bases are TGTGCCAGCAGCTTGCAGTACCAAGAGACCCAGTACTTC.

V gene TRBV18 combines with J gene TRBJ2-3; TRBD2 matches at 15 bases. The CDR3 totals 17 residues. The V gene's germline CDR1 is KGHSH and CDR2 LQKENI. V shed 0 bases and J 3 bases; nucleotides not matched to a gene: 1. CDR3 DNA sequence: TGTGCCAGCTCACCACCCGGACTAGCGGGAGGGACAGATACGCAGTATTTT. It translates to CASSPPGLAGGTDTQYF.

This chain uses TRBV19 with TRBJ2-1, with 14 bases lining up with TRBD2. The ends lost 4 bases at V and 3 bases at J; junction bases unmatched: 2. Looked up from germline, CDR1 is LNHDA and CDR2 is SQIVND (reference sequence). CDR3 length: 16 amino acids. CDR3 region: CASSKTSGRVYNEQFF. In DNA form, the CDR3 reads TGTGCCAGTAGTAAGACTAGCGGGAGGGTCTACAATGAGCAGTTCTTC.

The V and J genes are TRBV30 and TRBJ1-3; no firm D call. This CDR3 is 13 amino acids long. The V end was cut by 2 bases, the J end by 1 base, with 6 bases between. Germline CDR1 and CDR2: GTSNPN and SVGIG (reference sequence). The CDR3 protein is CAWSRVSGNTIYF. The CDR3, as DNA: TGTGCCTGGAGTCGGGTATCTGGAAACACCATATATTTT.

CDR3 residues: CASRFSRDGYTF. In DNA form, the CDR3 reads TGTGCCAGCAGGTTCTCCAGGGATGGCTACACCTTC. The J gene is TRBJ1-2, the V gene TRBV28; D is possibly TRBD1 (5 bases). With 6 bases removed from V and 6 bases from J, the gap between germline ends came to 11 bases. CDR1 is MDHEN and CDR2 is SYDVKM in the germline V gene. This CDR3 contains 12 residues.

The CDR3 loop is CASSSQTGRLVGNTIYF. CDR3 nucleotides: TGCGCCAGCAGCTCCCAGACAGGGCGATTGGTCGGAAACACCATATATTTT. This chain uses TRBV5-1 with TRBJ1-3; TRBD1 matches at 7 bases. This CDR3 is built from 17 residues. Germline values: CDR1 SGHRS, CDR2 YFSETQ. J lost 4 bases, V lost 3 bases, and 13 bases had no gene match.

This clone was counted only a few times. The chain is built from TRBV11-2 and TRBJ2-3; 7 positions match TRBD1. Per the germline V gene, CDR1 is SGHAT and CDR2 is FQNNGV. This CDR3 region has 16 residues. The trim removed 5 bases at V and 2 bases at J, leaving 10 bases unmatched. This CDR3 is CASSPRTGTDTDTQYF. The CDR3, as DNA: TGTGCCAGCAGCCCCCGAACCGGGACAGACACAGATACGCAGTATTTT.

This rearrangement joins TRBV2 to TRBJ2-3, with 10 nucleotides matching TRBD2. Germline V CDR1 and CDR2: SNHLY, FYNNEI. Losses at the gene ends were 8 bases for V and 4 bases for J; bases not matched to a gene: 12. The CDR3 length is 16 residues. CDR3 region: CASASGLAGVADTQYF. The DNA for the CDR3 is TGTGCCAGCGCAAGTGGTCTAGCGGGAGTCGCAGATACGCAGTATTTT.

V gene TRBV9 combines with J gene TRBJ1-5; D unclear. CDR3 size: 14 residues. The germline V gene has CDR1 SGDLS and CDR2 YYNGEE. The V end lost 2 bases, the J end lost 1 base, and 7 bases lay between the germline ends. The CDR3 DNA reads as TGTGCCAGCAGCGTCTCGGGGAGCAATCAGCCCCAGCATTTT. Translation gives CASSVSGSNQPQHF.

This clone has only a few counts. V gene TRBV5-1 combines with J gene TRBJ2-3; D gene ambiguous. Germline CDR1 is SGHRS and CDR2 is YFSETQ. This CDR3 has 15 amino acids. The V end lost 5 bases, the J end lost 0 bases, and 13 bases lay between the germline ends. The CDR3 region is CASRFGSSSTDTQYF. In DNA, the CDR3 is TGCGCCAGCAGGTTTGGCAGTTCCAGCACAGATACGCAGTATTTT.

This clone was seen more than once but under ten times. This chain uses TRBV5-1 with TRBJ1-4; 7 nucleotides align to TRBD1. CDR1 and CDR2 from the germline V gene are SGHRS and YFSETQ. Trimming at V came to 2 bases and at J to 7 bases, leaving 5 bases not matched to a gene. CDR3 size: 14 residues. The CDR3, as DNA: TGCGCCAGCAGCTTCGACAGGGCTCGTGAAAAACTGTTTTTT. Translated: CASSFDRAREKLFF.

The rearrangement joins TRBV10-2 to TRBJ2-7; maybe TRBD2 (6 bases). Between the trimmed V and J ends, which lost 5 bases and 1 base, there was a span of 12 bases. The CDR3 has 14 amino acids. CDR1 WSHSY and CDR2 SAAADI come from the germline V gene. The CDR3 reads CASSNSGRSYEQYF. The DNA of the CDR3 is TGCGCCAGCAGTAATAGCGGTCGATCCTACGAGCAGTACTTC.

This sequence joins TRBV28 and TRBJ2-7; D is perhaps TRBD1 (6 bases). V dropped 6 bases and J dropped 3 bases, with 12 bases sitting between them. Germline loops: CDR1 MDHEN, CDR2 SYDVKM. CDR3 length: 13 residues. CDR3 nucleotide sequence: TGTGCCAGCAGCGAGGCAGGGGTCTACGAGCAGTACTTC. Protein product: CASSEAGVYEQYF.

The J gene is TRBJ2-7, the V gene TRBV2; perhaps TRBD2 as D (6 bases). The CDR3 is 16 residues long. Trimming shortened V by 6 bases and J by 2 bases, and 20 bases separated the two germline ends. Germline V CDR1 and CDR2: SNHLY, FYNNEI. The CDR3 loop is CASSDSRESGPYEQYF. The DNA of the CDR3 is TGTGCCAGCAGCGATTCCCGGGAGTCAGGGCCCTACGAGCAGTACTTC.

The V and J genes are TRBV5-1 and TRBJ1-2; D unresolved. This CDR3 comprises 13 residues. The germline V gene encodes CDR1 SGHRS and CDR2 YFSETQ. V was shortened by 1 base and J by 7 bases, with 11 bases between the two germline ends. CDR3 coding DNA: TGCGCCAGCAGCTTGCAGGCCGCGGGTGGCTACACCTTC. Protein sequence: CASSLQAAGGYTF.